A single sample is the source of the 20 T cell receptor beta chains below, sequenced in a study of blood T cells in healthy people across ages. For the second PCR, which ran for about 6 to 11 cycles, a sample-barcoded 5' primer and a J-beta primer mix were used. TCRdb ran MiXCR on the 5' RACE reads and lists one entry per CDR3 protein. The sample has about 1,600,000 distinct CDR3 sequences, about 40% seen once. The sample comprised blood. Receptor source: a woman aged 18-29 years in good health.

CDR3 coding DNA: TGTGCCAGCAGTTTAGAATTGGGTACCGATGAGCAGTTCTTC. Amino acids: CASSLELGTDEQFF. The rearrangement joins TRBV12-3 or TRBV12-4 to TRBJ2-1; no clear D gene. CDR3 length: 14 residues. V dropped 1 base and J dropped 8 bases, with 12 bases sitting between them.

This chain connects TRBV20-1 to TRBJ1-1; no clear D gene. The CDR3 has 15 residues. The germline V gene encodes CDR1 DFQATT and CDR2 SNEGSKA (reference sequence). The V end lost 6 bases, the J end lost 8 bases, and 25 bases lay between the germline ends. The CDR3 protein is CSAPRRMDFRAEAFF. CDR3 in DNA: TGCAGTGCCCCGCGCAGGATGGACTTCCGGGCAGAAGCTTTCTTT.

Points on this clonotype: With a much larger clone just one base away, this may be a read error. V is TRBV10-2 and J is TRBJ2-1, with TRBD2 matching over 12 bases. The CDR3 has 15 amino acids. The V gene end was trimmed by 8 bases and the J gene end by 5 bases; junction bases not matched to a gene: 7. Germline CDR1 and CDR2: WSHSY and SAAADI. In DNA form, the CDR3 reads TGCGCCAGCGCCCACAGGACTAGCGGGAACAATGAGCAGTTCTTC. It yields the protein CASAHRTSGNNEQFF.

The CDR3 DNA is TGCAGCGGTCGGGGAGGTGAAGAGACCCAGTACTTC. Its translation: CSGRGGEETQYF. The V call is TRBV29-1, the J call TRBJ2-5; D is possibly TRBD2 (6 bases). V was trimmed by 7 bases and J by 3 bases, leaving 12 bases between them. This CDR3 is 12 amino acids long. Germline CDR1 reads SQVTM; CDR2 reads ANQGSEA.

J is TRBJ2-2 and V is TRBV20-1; perhaps TRBD2 as D (6 bases). Germline V gene data show CDR1 as DFQATT and CDR2 as SNEGSKA (reference sequence). The CDR3 extends over 18 amino acids. The V gene lost 0 bases and the J gene lost 5 bases, with 22 bases spanning the gap. This CDR3 reads CSAREGLREYRRTGELFF. The CDR3 DNA reads TGCAGTGCTAGAGAAGGCCTCCGGGAGTACCGTCGGACCGGGGAGCTGTTTTTT.

The V gene is TRBV5-1, the J gene TRBJ1-6; D might be TRBD1 (6 bases). Germline lookup yields CDR1 SGHRS and CDR2 YFSETQ. This CDR3 is built from 16 residues. The V and J ends lost 4 bases and 5 bases respectively, with 16 bases between them. The CDR3: CASSGTGRGDNSPLHF. CDR3 bases: TGCGCCAGCAGCGGTACAGGGAGGGGCGATAATTCACCCCTCCACTTT. The full variable domain, with the rest looked up from reference TRBV5-1 and TRBJ1-6, is KAGVTQTPRYLIKTRGQQVTLSCSPISGHRSVSWYQQTPGQGLQFLFEYFSETQRNKGNFPGRFSGRQFSNSRSEMNVSTLELGDSALYLCASSGTGRGDNSPLHFGNGTRLTVT.

The V call is TRBV14, the J call TRBJ1-6; D remains unclear. V was clipped by 0 bases and J by 11 bases, with 11 bases between them. Germline V lookup: CDR1 SGHDN, CDR2 FVKESK. The CDR3 length is 14 residues. The CDR3 sequence: CASSQDLSVTPLHF. The CDR3 nucleotides read TGTGCCAGCAGCCAAGATCTTTCGGTTACACCCCTCCACTTT.

This sequence joins TRBV3-1 and TRBJ2-3; D gene unclear. The germline gives CDR1 LGHDT, CDR2 YNNKEL (reference sequence). V was shortened by 4 bases and J by 2 bases, with 7 bases between the two germline ends. This CDR3 has 13 residues. DNA of the CDR3: TGTGCCAGCAGCCGGCCTCACACAGATACGCAGTATTTT. Translation gives CASSRPHTDTQYF.

This clonotype has more than one count but fewer than ten. The chain uses TRBV7-9 and TRBJ2-1; the match to TRBD2 covers 8 bases. CDR3 length equals 15 residues. Germline values: CDR1 SEHNR, CDR2 FQNEAQ (reference sequence). V shed 5 bases and J 9 bases; nucleotides not matched to a gene: 12. The chain's CDR3 is CASSQLAGGGGEQFF. The CDR3 coding sequence is TGTGCCAGCAGCCAATTGGCGGGAGGAGGCGGTGAGCAGTTCTTC.

This clonotype came up a few times. The V and J genes are TRBV18 and TRBJ2-7; D gene unclear. The CDR3 consists of 14 residues. Trimming pared 3 bases from V and 2 bases from J, leaving 11 bases between. Germline V gene sequence: CDR1 KGHSH, CDR2 LQKENI. The CDR3 nucleotides are TGTGCCAGCTCACCCCTATCGACGACCTACGAGCAGTACTTC. This gives the protein CASSPLSTTYEQYF.

V and J are TRBV6-2 or TRBV6-3 and TRBJ2-1, with no clear D. Germline CDR1 and CDR2: MNHEY and SVGEGT. The CDR3 is made up of 16 amino acids. The V gene lost 2 bases and the J gene lost 1 base, with 12 bases spanning the gap. Here the CDR3 DNA reads TGTGCCAGCAGTTACCAGGACGGGTTGTCCTACAATGAGCAGTTCTTC. It yields the protein CASSYQDGLSYNEQFF.

This clonotype occurred a few times. The chain is built from TRBV4-1 and TRBJ1-2; a possible D gene is TRBD1 (5 bases). Trimming took 2 bases from V and 2 from J, leaving 12 bases between them. The germline gives CDR1 MGHRA, CDR2 YSYEKL. The CDR3 extends over 15 amino acids. The CDR3 sequence is CASSQPVRGNYGYTF. In DNA form, the CDR3 reads TGCGCCAGCAGCCAACCCGTCCGGGGGAACTATGGCTACACCTTC.

The rearrangement uses TRBV5-1 and TRBJ1-5; D unresolved. V lost 4 bases, J lost 7 bases, and 21 bases lay in between. From germline, CDR1 is SGHRS and CDR2 YFSETQ. The CDR3 length is 16 residues. This chain's CDR3 is CASSPNPTRPEQPQHF. CDR3 DNA: TGCGCCAGCAGCCCCAACCCGACAAGGCCCGAACAGCCCCAGCATTTT.

This rearrangement joins TRBV7-2 to TRBJ2-7; no definite D call. This CDR3 comprises 16 residues. Trimming took 5 bases from V and 1 from J, leaving 18 bases between them. CDR1 is SGHTA and CDR2 is FQGNSA in the germline V gene. The CDR3 here is CASSLWYGSLSYEQYF. The CDR3 bases are TGTGCCAGCAGCCTATGGTACGGTTCACTTTCCTACGAGCAGTACTTC.

V usage is TRBV28 and J usage is TRBJ1-6; D perhaps matches TRBD1 (5 bases). Germline assignment: CDR1 MDHEN and CDR2 SYDVKM. The CDR3 runs 15 residues. V was trimmed by 4 bases and J by 10 bases, leaving 17 bases between them. The CDR3 DNA is TGTGCCAGCAGTTCAAGCAGGGCTGTAGGATCACCCCTCCACTTT. It specifies CASSSSRAVGSPLHF.

The chain links TRBV6-1 to TRBJ2-7; D call uncertain. From germline, CDR1 is MNHNS and CDR2 SASEGT. CDR3 length: 13 amino acids. Trimming stripped 3 bases from V and 2 bases from J, with 8 bases between. Here the CDR3 reads CASSDRSTYEQYF. As DNA, the CDR3 is TGTGCCAGCAGTGATAGATCAACCTACGAGCAGTACTTC.

This chain links TRBV7-6 with TRBJ2-1, with TRBD2 matching over 10 bases. J gave up 3 bases and V 1 base, and 9 bases lay outside the gene matches. The V gene's germline CDR1 is SGHVS and CDR2 FNYEAQ. The CDR3 extends over 18 amino acids. The CDR3 spells CASSLGGASGSFYNEQFF. CDR3 nucleotide sequence: TGTGCCAGCAGCTTAGGAGGGGCTAGCGGGAGTTTCTACAATGAGCAGTTCTTC. Filled out from reference TRBV7-6 and TRBJ2-1, the complete variable domain reads GAGVSQSPRYKVTKRGQDVALRCDPISGHVSLYWYRQALGQGPEFLTYFNYEAQQDKSGLPNDRFSAERPEGSISTLTIQRTEQRDSAMYRCASSLGGASGSFYNEQFFGPGTRLTVL.

The J gene is TRBJ2-2, the V gene TRBV20-1; 10 bases map to TRBD1. The CDR3 is 15 amino acids. Unmatched junction bases numbered 8, after V lost 5 bases and J lost 5 bases. CDR1 is DFQATT and CDR2 is SNEGSKA in the germline V gene (reference sequence). CDR3 amino acids: CSALGADRGTGELFF. The CDR3 region has the DNA TGCAGTGCTCTAGGAGCGGACAGGGGGACCGGGGAGCTGTTTTTT.

The chain's CDR3 is CASSQEPSGHNNEKLFF. CDR3 in DNA: TGTGCCAGCAGCCAAGAGCCCTCCGGACATAATAATGAAAAACTGTTTTTT. This chain links TRBV4-2 with TRBJ1-4; TRBD1 is a possible D gene (5 bases). The CDR3 is made up of 17 amino acids. Between the trimmed V and J ends, which lost 0 bases and 4 bases, there was a span of 15 bases. Looked up from germline, CDR1 is LGHNA and CDR2 is YNFKEQ.

Note on this clonotype: A much larger clonotype is one base distant, so this may be a read error. This chain joins TRBV29-1 and TRBJ2-5, with D maybe TRBD1 (6 bases). CDR3 length: 13 amino acids. Trimming removed 7 bases at V and 2 bases at J, with 14 bases between. Germline assignment: CDR1 SQVTM and CDR2 ANQGSEA. DNA for the CDR3: TGCAGCGAAGGACAGAATCAACAAGAGACCCAGTACTTC. It yields the protein CSEGQNQQETQYF.